The T cell receptor beta chain described here comes from a study of CD8 T cells in ankylosing spondylitis. Study conclusions and caveats: With a CD8+ phenotype, disease-linked clones were relatively rare in peripheral blood. What seemed typical of ankylosing spondylitis blood was a TCR beta motif built from roughly 8 highly homologous variants. The clones that were linked to disease were reported to be significantly enriched in matched synovial fluid samples from ankylosing spondylitis patients.

This clonotype was observed many times. No antigen is known for it. In making TCR beta libraries, quantitative 5'-RACE with molecular barcodes was used. Each CDR3 protein is one row after TCRdb ran MiXCR on the 5' RACE reads. The table shows approximately 24,000 distinct CDR3 sequences, with just over 2.5% occurring only once. Germline V gene sequence: CDR1 SGDLS, CDR2 YYNGEE. The CDR3 runs to 14 residues. V dropped 4 bases and J dropped 6 bases, with 13 bases sitting between them. This chain links TRBV9 with TRBJ2-2, with D perhaps TRBD2 (6 bases). The receptor comes from a female donor with ankylosing spondylitis or in good health (not recorded which). Specimen: blood, either unsorted or a sorted T cell fraction (not recorded which). The CDR3 DNA reads TGTGCCAGCAGCTCCGGGGAGGTATCCGGGGAGCTGTTTTTT. This gives the protein CASSSGEVSGELFF. Variable domain in full (rest from reference TRBV9 and TRBJ2-2): DSGVTQTPKHLITATGQRVTLRCSPRSGDLSVYWYQQSLDQGLQFLIQYYNGEERAKGNILERFSAQQFPDLHSELNLSSLELGDSALYFCASSSGEVSGELFFGEGSRLTVL.